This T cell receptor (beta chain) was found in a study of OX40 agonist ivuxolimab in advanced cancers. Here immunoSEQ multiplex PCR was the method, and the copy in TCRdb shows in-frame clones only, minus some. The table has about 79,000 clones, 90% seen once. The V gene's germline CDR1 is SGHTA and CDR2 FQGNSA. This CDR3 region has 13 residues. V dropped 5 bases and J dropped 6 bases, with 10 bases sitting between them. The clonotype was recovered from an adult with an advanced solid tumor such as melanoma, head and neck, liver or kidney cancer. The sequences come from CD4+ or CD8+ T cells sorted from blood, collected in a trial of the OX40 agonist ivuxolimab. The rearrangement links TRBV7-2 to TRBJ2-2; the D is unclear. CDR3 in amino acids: CASSRYVSGELFF. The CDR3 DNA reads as TGTGCCAGCAGCCGGTACGTCTCCGGGGAGCTGTTTTTT.